These 16 T cell receptor beta chains originate from one sample sequenced in a study of blood T cell repertoires in COVID-19. The repertoire was sequenced with immunoSEQ multiplex PCR; TCRdb's copy has only in-frame clones and lacks some. The sample includes more than 300,000 clones, around nine tenths of them seen just once. The sequenced sample consisted of peripheral blood. These receptors all come from a woman aged 18 to 35 who had recovered from COVID-19.

Remarks on this clone: The same CDR3 is also encoded by other DNA sequences in this sample. The rearrangement uses TRBV29-1 and TRBJ2-1, with a tentative D call TRBD1 (5 bases). The germline V and J ends were trimmed by 2 bases and 1 base, with 9 bases remaining between them. The V gene's germline CDR1 is SQVTM and CDR2 ANQGSEA. The CDR3 contains 14 residues. This CDR3 is CSVERGSSYNEQFF. The CDR3 DNA follows: TGCAGCGTTGAAAGGGGTAGTTCCTACAATGAGCAGTTCTTC.

V and J are TRBV6-5 and TRBJ1-2, with a tentative D call TRBD1 (5 bases). The CDR3 contains 13 residues. From germline, CDR1 is MNHEY and CDR2 SVGAGI. Between the trimmed V and J ends, which lost 6 bases and 0 bases, there was a span of 8 bases. CDR3 in DNA: TGTGCCAGCAGACAGACAGCTAACTATGGCTACACCTTC. The encoded protein is CASRQTANYGYTF.

This CDR3 reads CASSYSFPGPSYNEQFF. In nucleotides, the CDR3 is TGTGCCAGCAGTTACTCTTTCCCGGGTCCCTCCTACAATGAGCAGTTCTTC. The V call is TRBV6-2 or TRBV6-3, the J call TRBJ2-1; D is unclear. The CDR3 loop spans 17 amino acids. With 0 bases removed from V and 0 bases from J, the gap between germline ends came to 12 bases. Germline V CDR1 and CDR2: MNHEY, SVGEGT.

The CDR3 sequence is CASSSQGGAAEQYV. The CDR3 bases are TGTGCCAGCAGCTCCCAGGGAGGGGCGGCCGAGCAGTACGTC. This sequence joins TRBV5-8 and TRBJ2-7, with 7 bases identical to TRBD2. The V gene's germline CDR1 is SGHTS and CDR2 YDEGEE. CDR3 length equals 14 residues. Trimming cost V 3 bases and J 6 bases; bases outside gene matches: 9.

The chain employs TRBV11-3 and TRBJ2-7; D perhaps matches TRBD1 (6 bases). V shed 4 bases and J shed 3 bases, with 10 bases lying between them. This CDR3 spans 13 amino acids. Germline V lookup: CDR1 SGHNT, CDR2 YENEEA. CDR3 in DNA: TGTGCCAGCAGCTCCGGGACAAACTACGAGCAGTACGTC. Protein sequence: CASSSGTNYEQYV.

The chain joins TRBV9 to TRBJ2-3; D unresolved. The CDR3 consists of 14 residues. The germline V gene has CDR1 SGDLS and CDR2 YYNGEE. V was cut by 4 bases and J by 9 bases, with 18 bases left in between. In DNA, the CDR3 is TGTGCCAGCAGCTCCCCACATCATCCCCGCACGCAGTATTTT. This gives the protein CASSSPHHPRTQYF.

The chain is built from TRBV14 and TRBJ1-2; D unresolved. CDR1 SGHDN and CDR2 FVKESK come from the germline V gene. CDR3 size: 12 residues. V was clipped by 2 bases and J by 10 bases, with 11 bases between them. The CDR3 here is CASSQFGVPYTF. CDR3 nucleotides: TGTGCCAGCAGCCAATTCGGGGTCCCCTACACCTTC.

The rearrangement joins TRBV9 to TRBJ2-1; weak D call: TRBD1 (8 bases). V was pared by 3 bases and J by 8 bases, with 18 bases between. The CDR3 has 15 amino acids. Germline V lookup: CDR1 SGDLS, CDR2 YYNGEE. The CDR3 sequence is CASSATLTGGDEQFF. DNA for the CDR3: TGTGCCAGCAGCGCAACACTCACAGGGGGGGATGAGCAGTTCTTC.

The chain combines TRBV18 with TRBJ1-6, with D possibly being TRBD1 (5 bases). Germline V gene sequence: CDR1 KGHSH, CDR2 LQKENI. The CDR3 contains 16 residues. V was shortened by 4 bases and J by 4 bases, with 14 bases between the two germline ends. As DNA, the CDR3 is TGTGCCAGCTCACAGGCCCGACAGAGTTATAATTCACCCCTCCACTTT. It encodes CASSQARQSYNSPLHF.

The genes are TRBV19 and TRBJ1-2, with 9 bases fitting TRBD1. V dropped 1 base and J dropped 4; count of bases not matched to a gene: 7. The germline V gene has CDR1 LNHDA and CDR2 SQIVND (reference sequence). This CDR3 comprises 16 residues. In DNA, the CDR3 is TGTGCCAGTAGTATAGGTGGGACAGGGAGCGTCTATGGCTACACCTTC. Residues: CASSIGGTGSVYGYTF. Drawing the rest from reference TRBV19 and TRBJ1-2, the complete variable domain is DGGITQSPKYLFRKEGQNVTLSCEQNLNHDAMYWYRQDPGQGLRLIYYSQIVNDFQKGDIAEGYSVSREKKESFPLTVTSAQKNPTAFYLCASSIGGTGSVYGYTFGSGTRLTVV.

The genes are TRBV27 and TRBJ2-5; 11 bases are shared with TRBD1. The V gene end was trimmed by 2 bases and the J gene end by 4 bases; junction bases not matched to a gene: 6. Germline values: CDR1 MNHEY, CDR2 SMNVEV (reference sequence). The CDR3 has 16 amino acids. The CDR3 DNA reads as TGTGCCAGCAGTTTAAGCGGACAGGGGGCGGGAGAGACCCAGTACTTC. Residues: CASSLSGQGAGETQYF.

The rearrangement links TRBV30 to TRBJ1-1, with TRBD1 identical over 9 bases. With V trimmed by 7 bases and J by 5 bases, 14 bases remained unmatched. Germline V gene lookup returns CDR1 GTSNPN and CDR2 SVGIG (reference sequence). This CDR3 spans 15 amino acids. The CDR3 region is CALIVSGQGVTEAFF. The CDR3 coding sequence is TGTGCCTTAATAGTGTCGGGACAGGGAGTGACTGAAGCTTTCTTT.

The V and J genes are TRBV30 and TRBJ2-1; D perhaps matches TRBD2 (6 bases). This CDR3 is 14 amino acids long. Trimming stripped 4 bases from V and 10 bases from J, with 20 bases between. The germline CDR1 and CDR2 sequences are GTSNPN and SVGIG (reference sequence). The CDR3 here is CAWMSKGLKIEQFF. DNA for the CDR3: TGTGCCTGGATGAGTAAGGGACTTAAAATCGAGCAGTTCTTC.

The chain recombines TRBV9 with TRBJ2-7; 7 bases map to TRBD1. Germline V gene sequence: CDR1 SGDLS, CDR2 YYNGEE. The CDR3 has 16 residues. The trim removed 3 bases at V and 0 bases at J, leaving 9 bases unmatched. CDR3 sequence: CASSEPLDRSSYEQYV. The CDR3 coding sequence is TGTGCCAGCAGCGAACCCCTGGACAGGAGCTCCTACGAGCAGTACGTC.

The chain links TRBV11-3 to TRBJ1-1; D uncertain. With 5 bases removed from V and 5 bases from J, the gap between germline ends came to 15 bases. Germline V gene data show CDR1 as SGHNT and CDR2 as YENEEA. The CDR3 length is 14 residues. For the CDR3, the DNA is TGTGCCAGCAGCCTAGGGAGAGGAGGGACTGAAGCTTTCTTT. Translated: CASSLGRGGTEAFF.

This chain connects TRBV6-6 to TRBJ2-1, with TRBD2 identical over 16 bases. This CDR3 is built from 19 residues. The V gene end was trimmed by 5 bases and the J gene end by 0 bases; junction bases not matched to a gene: 7. Germline V gene data show CDR1 as MNHNY and CDR2 as SVGAGI (reference sequence). The CDR3 DNA sequence: TGTGCCAGCAGTCCCGGGACTAGCGGGAGGGGGGGCTCCTACAATGAGCAGTTCTTC. This codes for CASSPGTSGRGGSYNEQFF.